The clone carrying this T cell receptor beta chain showed up just once. The CDR3 loop spans 18 amino acids. Looked up from germline, CDR1 is SEHNR and CDR2 is FQNEAQ (reference sequence). J lost 2 bases, V lost 0 bases, and 10 bases had no gene match. The data were obtained in a study of blood T cell repertoires in COVID-19. Study in general: Sample material is recorded as cDNA or gDNA derived from T cells, B-cell-depleted T cells, or PBMCs.

Clones were sequenced by immunoSEQ multiplex PCR, and TCRdb holds only the in-frame ones, with some missing. The sample consists of over 95,000 clones, roughly four fifths of them appearing once. The chain carries TRBV7-9 and TRBJ1-3, with TRBD1 matching 7 bases. This TCR came from a human donor in a cohort sampled during active COVID-19. Input material: peripheral blood. The CDR3 is CASSLASRQGAPGNTIYF. The CDR3 nucleotides are TGTGCCAGCAGCTTAGCCTCCAGACAGGGAGCCCCTGGAAACACCATATATTTT.